These 31 T cell receptor beta chains came from one sample sequenced in a study of technical replicates of blood from a few donors. Using immunoSEQ multiplex PCR, the repertoire was profiled, and TCRdb retains in-frame clones only, with some absent. The table has 99,000 or so clones, about 96% seen once; the top ten hold more than 0.2%. Sequencing was done on a sample of T cells isolated from PBMCs. These receptors were taken from a human donor in good health.

The chain recombines TRBV29-1 with TRBJ2-2; D might be TRBD1 (5 bases). V was clipped by 2 bases and J by 1 base, with 11 bases between them. CDR1 SQVTM and CDR2 ANQGSEA come from the germline V gene. The CDR3 runs to 15 residues. The CDR3 DNA is TGCAGCGTTGAAAACAGGATGGGGAACACCGGGGAGCTGTTTTTT. Encoded protein: CSVENRMGNTGELFF.

The chain uses TRBV5-5 and TRBJ2-1, with 12 bases lining up with TRBD2. Unmatched junction bases numbered 5, after V lost 1 base and J lost 12 bases. There are 14 residues in the CDR3. The germline V gene encodes CDR1 SGHKS and CDR2 YYEKEE (reference sequence). CDR3: CASSLRLAGVGQFF. For the CDR3, the DNA is TGTGCCAGCAGCTTGCGACTAGCGGGGGTCGGGCAGTTCTTC.

A single count supports this clone. The rearrangement links TRBV6-5 to TRBJ2-7; D possibly corresponds to TRBD1 (5 bases). Germline V lookup: CDR1 MNHEY, CDR2 SVGAGI. The CDR3 spans 14 residues. With 5 bases removed from V and 3 bases from J, the gap between germline ends came to 14 bases. In nucleotides, the CDR3 is TGTGCCAGCAGTAAAACTGACAGATACTACGAGCAGTACTTC. Protein sequence: CASSKTDRYYEQYF.

The chain uses TRBV6-5 and TRBJ2-5, with 10 bases lining up with TRBD2. The trim removed 4 bases at V and 5 bases at J, leaving 7 bases unmatched. The CDR3 sequence is 15 residues long. CDR1 and CDR2 from the germline V gene are MNHEY and SVGAGI. CDR3 sequence reads: CASSSSGRRLETQYF. CDR3 bases: TGTGCCAGCAGTTCTAGCGGGAGAAGGTTGGAGACCCAGTACTTC.

The chain joins TRBV6-1 to TRBJ1-6; 11 bases match TRBD1. V lost 4 bases and J lost 9; bases outside the gene matches: 5. CDR3 length: 15 residues. CDR1 and CDR2 (germline): MNHNS, SASEGT. Here the CDR3 reads CASSATGTGGSPLHF. The CDR3 nucleotides are TGTGCCAGCAGTGCCACCGGGACAGGGGGTTCACCCCTCCACTTT.

The rearrangement links TRBV11-2 to TRBJ2-3; a weak D match, TRBD2 (6 bases). V dropped 6 bases and J dropped 3 bases, with 13 bases sitting between them. Germline loops: CDR1 SGHAT, CDR2 FQNNGV. This CDR3 has 14 residues. CDR3: CASRRRGDTDTQYF. The DNA for the CDR3 is TGTGCCAGCAGGCGGAGGGGAGATACAGATACGCAGTATTTT.

The chain uses TRBV6-5 and TRBJ1-2; D gene ambiguous. The V end lost 0 bases, the J end lost 4 bases, and 9 bases lay between the germline ends. CDR1 MNHEY and CDR2 SVGAGI come from the germline V gene. CDR3 length: 14 amino acids. CDR3 in DNA: TGTGCCAGCAGTTACTCGGAGACTTCCTATGGCTACACCTTC. This encodes CASSYSETSYGYTF.

This clone was detected a few times. The chain is built from TRBV27 and TRBJ1-1; D is uncertain. CDR3 size: 14 residues. V was trimmed by 4 bases and J by 4 bases, leaving 13 bases between them. Per germline, CDR1 MNHEY and CDR2 SMNVEV (reference sequence). The CDR3 DNA follows: TGTGCCAGCAGTTGGAGAACCCTGGGCACTGAAGCTTTCTTT. The encoded protein is CASSWRTLGTEAFF.

The chain has TRBV29-1 and TRBJ2-1, with unresolved D. This CDR3 is 10 amino acids long. Trimming shortened V by 5 bases and J by 10 bases, and 9 bases separated the two germline ends. Germline CDR1 reads SQVTM; CDR2 reads ANQGSEA. The CDR3 here is CSVRLQEQFF. CDR3 DNA sequence: TGCAGCGTTCGACTGCAAGAGCAGTTCTTC.

This chain uses TRBV11-2 with TRBJ2-3; 7 bases map to TRBD1. There are 13 residues in the CDR3. After removal of 6 bases from V and 0 bases from J, the junction contained 0 bases not matched to a gene. CDR1 and CDR2 (germline): SGHAT, FQNNGV. The DNA for the CDR3 is TGTGCCAGCAGGGGACAGAGCACAGATACGCAGTATTTT. Protein product: CASRGQSTDTQYF. The variable domain in full, completed from reference TRBV11-2 and TRBJ2-3, reads EAGVAQSPRYKIIEKRQSVAFWCNPISGHATLYWYQQILGQGPKLLIQFQNNGVVDDSQLPKDRFSAERLKGVDSTLKIQPAKLEDSAVYLCASRGQSTDTQYFGPGTRLTVL.

This clone was counted a single time. This chain uses TRBV9 with TRBJ2-7; TRBD2 matches 8 bases. Germline V gene lookup returns CDR1 SGDLS and CDR2 YYNGEE. V gave up 0 bases and J gave up 2 bases; unmatched junction bases: 4. This CDR3 has 15 residues. CDR3 sequence (DNA): TGTGCCAGCAGCGTAGAGAGCGGGAGCCCCTACGAGCAGTACTTC. The encoded protein is CASSVESGSPYEQYF.

This chain joins TRBV19 and TRBJ2-7; 10 positions agree with TRBD2. CDR1 and CDR2 from the germline V gene are LNHDA and SQIVND (reference sequence). The trim removed 2 bases at V and 2 bases at J, leaving 6 bases unmatched. The CDR3 contains 16 residues. This CDR3 is CASSISSGGTPYEQYF. The CDR3, as DNA: TGTGCCAGTAGTATATCTAGCGGGGGTACCCCCTACGAGCAGTACTTC.

This rearrangement joins TRBV7-5 to TRBJ1-5. TRBV7-5 is labeled a pseudogene. The CDR3 runs 15 residues. CDR3 sequence: CVRSFSSSSNQPQHF. The DNA for the CDR3 is TGTGTCAGAAGCTTTAGTTCTTCTAGCAATCAGCCCCAGCATTTT.

The count of this clone is one. This chain joins TRBV14 and TRBJ1-3, with a weak D call TRBD1 (6 bases). The CDR3 sequence is 15 residues long. The germline V gene has CDR1 SGHDN and CDR2 FVKESK. V lost 4 bases and J 0 bases, leaving 10 bases between the germline ends. This chain's CDR3 is CASSRGQTSGNTIYF. For the CDR3, the DNA is TGTGCCAGCAGCCGAGGACAGACCTCTGGAAACACCATATATTTT.

J is TRBJ2-7 and V is TRBV7-9, with TRBD2 as a possible D gene (5 bases). V lost 6 bases to trimming and J lost 2 bases, with 14 bases between them. The germline CDR1 and CDR2 sequences are SEHNR and FQNEAQ (reference sequence). The CDR3 runs to 14 residues. This CDR3 reads CASRAVGSTYEQYF. In DNA form, the CDR3 reads TGTGCCAGCAGAGCTGTAGGGAGCACCTACGAGCAGTACTTC.

The chain employs TRBV19 and TRBJ2-7, with D perhaps matching TRBD1 (6 bases). V lost 10 bases to trimming and J lost 3 bases, with 22 bases between them. The CDR3 consists of 15 residues. Per the germline V gene, CDR1 is LNHDA and CDR2 is SQIVND (reference sequence). Here the CDR3 reads CATLVYGDTGYEQYF. The CDR3 DNA follows: TGTGCCACTTTAGTATATGGGGACACTGGCTACGAGCAGTACTTC.

The CDR3 region is CASSLVGTGEDEQYF. CDR3 coding DNA: TGTGCCAGCAGCTTAGTGGGGACAGGGGAGGACGAGCAGTACTTC. This chain links TRBV7-6 with TRBJ2-7; 10 nucleotides match TRBD1. V trimming: 1 base; J trimming: 5 bases; junction bases outside the gene matches: 5. The germline gives CDR1 SGHVS, CDR2 FNYEAQ. This CDR3 spans 15 amino acids.

The genes are TRBV5-1 and TRBJ1-2; 10 positions agree with TRBD1. The junction had 13 bases not matched to a gene; V was cut back by 4 bases and J by 4 bases. The CDR3 is 17 residues long. Germline V gene sequence: CDR1 SGHRS, CDR2 YFSETQ. CDR3 in amino acids: CASSLGTGVNLPYGYTF. CDR3 coding DNA: TGCGCCAGCAGCCTGGGGACAGGGGTTAATCTCCCCTATGGCTACACCTTC.

The chain recombines TRBV9 with TRBJ2-7; possibly TRBD1 for D (6 bases). This CDR3 comprises 13 residues. Germline loops: CDR1 SGDLS, CDR2 YYNGEE. Trimming took 5 bases from V and 5 from J, leaving 14 bases between them. The CDR3 DNA is TGTGCCAGCAGTACTACAGGGTACGACGAGCAGTACTTC. This sequence encodes CASSTTGYDEQYF.

The chain has TRBV30 and TRBJ1-1, with a tentative D call TRBD1 (6 bases). This CDR3 is 13 amino acids long. From germline, CDR1 is GTSNPN and CDR2 SVGIG (reference sequence). V lost 2 bases and J lost 5, with 12 bases in between. The CDR3 loop reads CAWSPGAGTEAFF. The CDR3 region has the DNA TGTGCCTGGAGTCCAGGGGCAGGTACTGAAGCTTTCTTT. Full variable domain (missing parts from reference TRBV30 and TRBJ1-1): SQTIHQWPATLVQPVGSPLSLECTVEGTSNPNLYWYRQAAGRGLQLLFYSVGIGQISSEVPQNLSASRPQDRQFILSSKKLLLSDSGFYLCAWSPGAGTEAFFGQGTRLTVV.

J is TRBJ2-1 and V is TRBV6-5, with D unclear. The CDR3 sequence is 14 residues long. Trimming removed 0 bases at V and 7 bases at J, with 10 bases between. The V gene's germline CDR1 is MNHEY and CDR2 SVGAGI. CDR3 nucleotides: TGTGCCAGCAGTTACTCTAGAGCCCCTAATGAGCAGTTCTTC. As protein: CASSYSRAPNEQFF.

The rearrangement joins TRBV2 to TRBJ1-1, with 9 nucleotides matching TRBD1. CDR3 size: 16 residues. V lost 4 bases, J lost 10 bases, and 16 bases stayed unmatched. Germline assignment: CDR1 SNHLY and CDR2 FYNNEI. In DNA form, the CDR3 reads TGTGCCAGCAGTGCCTACTCAGGACAGGGGCGGATAGGAGCTTTCTTT. This gives the protein CASSAYSGQGRIGAFF. Using reference TRBV2 and TRBJ1-1 for the parts outside the CDR3, the full variable domain is EPEVTQTPSHQVTQMGQEVILRCVPISNHLYFYWYRQILGQKVEFLVSFYNNEISEKSEIFDDQFSVERPDGSNFTLKIRSTKLEDSAMYFCASSAYSGQGRIGAFFGQGTRLTVV.

V and J are TRBV4-1 and TRBJ2-7; 8 bases line up with TRBD1. Germline values: CDR1 MGHRA, CDR2 YSYEKL. There are 16 residues in the CDR3. Trimming removed 3 bases from V and 0 bases from J; junction bases left unmatched: 7. This CDR3 reads CASSHARTGGSYEQYF. The CDR3 nucleotides are TGCGCCAGCAGCCATGCGCGAACAGGGGGCTCCTACGAGCAGTACTTC.

The chain couples TRBV5-1 to TRBJ2-5; 10 bases fit TRBD2. V lost 0 bases, J lost 1 base, and 0 bases stayed unmatched. Germline V gene lookup returns CDR1 SGHRS and CDR2 YFSETQ. The CDR3 length is 15 residues. CDR3 coding DNA: TGCGCCAGCAGCTTGGGGACTAGCGGCCAAGAGACCCAGTACTTC. This translates into CASSLGTSGQETQYF.

V usage is TRBV27 and J usage is TRBJ2-1, with TRBD1 matching over 9 bases. The V gene's germline CDR1 is MNHEY and CDR2 SMNVEV (reference sequence). The CDR3 has 17 amino acids. The ends lost 7 bases at V and 6 bases at J; junction bases unmatched: 16. For the CDR3, the DNA is TGTGCCAGCACCACGACAGGGGGAAGCTTAATACTCAATGAGCAGTTCTTC. Its protein product is CASTTTGGSLILNEQFF.

The gene calls are TRBV11-2 and TRBJ1-2; possible D gene TRBD1, 5 bases. From germline, CDR1 is SGHAT and CDR2 FQNNGV. CDR3 size: 14 residues. The germline V and J ends were trimmed by 5 bases and 5 bases, with 15 bases remaining between them. The CDR3 sequence: CASSQTGLDYGYTF. CDR3 coding DNA: TGTGCCAGCAGCCAAACGGGACTCGATTATGGCTACACCTTC. Full variable domain (remainder filled in from reference TRBV11-2 and TRBJ1-2): EAGVAQSPRYKIIEKRQSVAFWCNPISGHATLYWYQQILGQGPKLLIQFQNNGVVDDSQLPKDRFSAERLKGVDSTLKIQPAKLEDSAVYLCASSQTGLDYGYTFGSGTRLTVV.

The chain links TRBV11-3 to TRBJ2-4, with 8 nucleotides matching TRBD2. V lost 5 bases to trimming and J lost 6 bases; unmatched junction nucleotides: 18. CDR1 and CDR2 (germline): SGHNT, YENEEA. The CDR3 is 18 residues long. The CDR3 region is CASSPGRGGAASLNIQYF. CDR3 nucleotides: TGTGCCAGCAGCCCTGGCCGGGGGGGCGCCGCCTCGTTAAACATTCAGTACTTC.

V usage is TRBV30 and J usage is TRBJ1-1; maybe TRBD1 (5 bases). The V end was cut by 2 bases, the J end by 7 bases, with 14 bases between. The length of the CDR3 is 13 residues. Germline CDR1 is GTSNPN and CDR2 is SVGIG (reference sequence). In nucleotides, the CDR3 is TGTGCCTGGAGTAGTCCAGGGAGGGTTGAAGCTTTCTTT. Residues: CAWSSPGRVEAFF. Drawing the rest from reference TRBV30 and TRBJ1-1, the complete variable domain is SQTIHQWPATLVQPVGSPLSLECTVEGTSNPNLYWYRQAAGRGLQLLFYSVGIGQISSEVPQNLSASRPQDRQFILSSKKLLLSDSGFYLCAWSSPGRVEAFFGQGTRLTVV.

The chain is built from TRBV13 and TRBJ2-7; 7 nucleotides line up with TRBD1. V trimming: 5 bases; J trimming: 5 bases; junction bases outside the gene matches: 3. The length of the CDR3 is 12 residues. The germline gives CDR1 PRHDT, CDR2 FYEKMQ (reference sequence). The CDR3 DNA reads TGTGCCAGCAGCACGGACAGGCACGAGCAGTACTTC. It is translated as CASSTDRHEQYF.

The chain is built from TRBV5-1 and TRBJ2-4, with 10 bases lining up with TRBD1. The CDR3 totals 18 residues. Germline CDR1 SGHRS, CDR2 YFSETQ. With 4 bases clipped from V and 2 bases from J, the junction kept 12 bases outside the gene matches. The CDR3 DNA reads as TGCGCCAGCAGCCTAGGACAGGGGGGCTACGTAACCAAAAACATTCAGTACTTC. Protein sequence: CASSLGQGGYVTKNIQYF. Drawing the rest from reference TRBV5-1 and TRBJ2-4, the complete variable domain is KAGVTQTPRYLIKTRGQQVTLSCSPISGHRSVSWYQQTPGQGLQFLFEYFSETQRNKGNFPGRFSGRQFSNSRSEMNVSTLELGDSALYLCASSLGQGGYVTKNIQYFGAGTRLSVL.

The CDR3 loop reads CASSVPSTQNTEAFF. Written as DNA, the CDR3 is TGCGCCAGCAGCGTACCATCAACACAGAACACTGAAGCTTTCTTT. V gene TRBV5-1 combines with J gene TRBJ1-1, with D hard to call. Germline-derived CDR1 and CDR2 are SGHRS and YFSETQ. The CDR3 has 15 amino acids. V dropped 4 bases and J dropped 1 base, with 14 bases sitting between them.